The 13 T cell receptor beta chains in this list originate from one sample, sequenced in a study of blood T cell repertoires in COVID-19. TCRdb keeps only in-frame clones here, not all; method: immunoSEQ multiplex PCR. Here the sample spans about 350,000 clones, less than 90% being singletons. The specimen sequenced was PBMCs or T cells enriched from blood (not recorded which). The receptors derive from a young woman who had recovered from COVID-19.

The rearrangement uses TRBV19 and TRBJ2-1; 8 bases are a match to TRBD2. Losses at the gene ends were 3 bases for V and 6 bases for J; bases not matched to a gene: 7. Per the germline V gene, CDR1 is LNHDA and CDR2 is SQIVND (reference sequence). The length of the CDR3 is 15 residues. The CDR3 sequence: CASSITGGASNEQFF. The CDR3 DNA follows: TGTGCCAGTAGTATTACCGGGGGGGCAAGCAATGAGCAGTTCTTC.

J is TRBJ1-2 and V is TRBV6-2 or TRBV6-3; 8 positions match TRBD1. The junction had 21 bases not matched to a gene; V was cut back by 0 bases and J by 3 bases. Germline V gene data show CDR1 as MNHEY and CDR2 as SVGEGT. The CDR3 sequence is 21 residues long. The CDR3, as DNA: TGTGCCAGCAGTTACTCCCCAGGGGGCCAGGAGTTACTCCCAAGGGACTATGGCTACACCTTC. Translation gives CASSYSPGGQELLPRDYGYTF.

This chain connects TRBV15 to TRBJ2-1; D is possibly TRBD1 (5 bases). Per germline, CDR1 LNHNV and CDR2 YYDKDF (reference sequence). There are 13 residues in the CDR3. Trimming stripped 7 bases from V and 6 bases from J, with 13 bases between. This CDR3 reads CATIRGTGNEQFF. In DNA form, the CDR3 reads TGTGCCACCATAAGGGGCACGGGCAATGAGCAGTTCTTC.

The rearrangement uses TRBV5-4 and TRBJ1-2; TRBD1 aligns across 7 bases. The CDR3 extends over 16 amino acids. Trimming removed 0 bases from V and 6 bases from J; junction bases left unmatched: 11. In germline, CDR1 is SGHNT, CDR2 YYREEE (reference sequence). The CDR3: CASSLAPRQGPHGYTF. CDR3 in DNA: TGTGCCAGCAGCTTGGCCCCTCGACAGGGACCCCATGGCTACACCTTC. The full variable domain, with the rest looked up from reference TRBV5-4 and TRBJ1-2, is ETGVTQSPTHLIKTRGQQVTLRCSSQSGHNTVSWYQQALGQGPQFIFQYYREEENGRGNFPPRFSGLQFPNYSSELNVNALELDDSALYLCASSLAPRQGPHGYTFGSGTRLTVV.

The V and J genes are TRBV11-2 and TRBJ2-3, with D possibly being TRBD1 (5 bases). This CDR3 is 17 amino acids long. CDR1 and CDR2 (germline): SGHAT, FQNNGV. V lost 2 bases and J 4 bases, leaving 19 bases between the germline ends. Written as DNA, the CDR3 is TGTGCCAGCAGCTTACAAACAGGCAGAACCACCCCAGATACGCAGTATTTT. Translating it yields CASSLQTGRTTPDTQYF. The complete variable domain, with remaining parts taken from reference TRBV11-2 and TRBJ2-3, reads EAGVAQSPRYKIIEKRQSVAFWCNPISGHATLYWYQQILGQGPKLLIQFQNNGVVDDSQLPKDRFSAERLKGVDSTLKIQPAKLEDSAVYLCASSLQTGRTTPDTQYFGPGTRLTVL.

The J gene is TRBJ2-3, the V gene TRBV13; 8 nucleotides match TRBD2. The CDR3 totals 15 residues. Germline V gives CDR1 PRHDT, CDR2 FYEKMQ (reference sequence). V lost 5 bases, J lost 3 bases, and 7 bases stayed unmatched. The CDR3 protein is CASSRGASGTDTQYF. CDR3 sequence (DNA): TGTGCCAGCAGCCGTGGGGCTAGCGGGACAGATACGCAGTATTTT.

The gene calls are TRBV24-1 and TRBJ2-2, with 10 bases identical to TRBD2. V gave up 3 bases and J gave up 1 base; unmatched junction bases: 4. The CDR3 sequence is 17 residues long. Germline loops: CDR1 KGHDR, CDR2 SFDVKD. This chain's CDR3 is CATSDPTSGVNTGELFF. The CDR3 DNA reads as TGTGCCACCAGTGATCCAACTAGCGGGGTGAACACCGGGGAGCTGTTTTTT.

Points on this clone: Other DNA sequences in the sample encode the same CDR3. The CDR3 loop reads CASSLQGSNSPLHF. Here the CDR3 DNA reads TGCGCCAGCAGCTTACAGGGCTCCAATTCACCCCTCCACTTT. V is TRBV5-1 and J is TRBJ1-6; D may be TRBD1 (6 bases). The CDR3 is 14 residues long. V was pared by 2 bases and J by 7 bases, with 10 bases between. From germline, CDR1 is SGHRS and CDR2 YFSETQ.

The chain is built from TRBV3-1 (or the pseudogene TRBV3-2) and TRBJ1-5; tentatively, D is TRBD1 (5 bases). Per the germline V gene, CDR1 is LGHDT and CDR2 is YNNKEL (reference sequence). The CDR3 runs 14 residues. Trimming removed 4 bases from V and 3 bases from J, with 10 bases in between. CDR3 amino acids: CASSRQGLNQPQHF. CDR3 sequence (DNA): TGTGCCAGCAGCCGTCAGGGTCTCAATCAGCCCCAGCATTTT.

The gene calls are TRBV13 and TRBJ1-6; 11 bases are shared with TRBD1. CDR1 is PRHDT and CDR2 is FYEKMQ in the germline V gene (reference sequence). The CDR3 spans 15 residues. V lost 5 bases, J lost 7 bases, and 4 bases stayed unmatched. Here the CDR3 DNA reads TGTGCCAGCAGCCGCCGGGACAGGGGGAATTCACCCCTCCACTTT. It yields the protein CASSRRDRGNSPLHF.

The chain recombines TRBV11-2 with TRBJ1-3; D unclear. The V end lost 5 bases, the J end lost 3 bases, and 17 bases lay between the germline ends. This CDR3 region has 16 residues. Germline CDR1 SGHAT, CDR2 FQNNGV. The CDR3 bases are TGTGCCAGCAGCCTACTTACGATGGGCTTTGGAAACACCATATATTTT. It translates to CASSLLTMGFGNTIYF.

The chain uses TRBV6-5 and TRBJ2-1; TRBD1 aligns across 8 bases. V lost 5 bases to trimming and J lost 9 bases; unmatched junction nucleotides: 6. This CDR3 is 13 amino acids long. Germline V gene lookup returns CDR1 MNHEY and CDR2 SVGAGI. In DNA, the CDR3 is TGTGCCAGCAGTAGTGACAGGGGCGGTGAGCAGTTCTTC. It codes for CASSSDRGGEQFF.

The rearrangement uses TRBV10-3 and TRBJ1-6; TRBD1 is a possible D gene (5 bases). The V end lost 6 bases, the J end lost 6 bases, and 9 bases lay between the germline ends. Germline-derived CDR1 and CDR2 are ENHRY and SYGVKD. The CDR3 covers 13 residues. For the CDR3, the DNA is TGTGCCATCAGGGACATAGTTAATTCACCCCTCCACTTT. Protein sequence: CAIRDIVNSPLHF.